This TCR beta chain derives from a study of identical twins. Regarding the study as a whole: Alpha sequences out of frame and shared by twins had excess low generation probability. Insertion counts were lower in abundant cord blood beta clonotypes, a trend that memory repertoires did not show.

TCRdb reanalysed the 5' RACE reads using MiXCR and keeps one entry per CDR3 protein. Found here are about 810,000 distinct CDR3 sequences, 10% to 15% of them singletons; the top ten hold 1.5% to 2%. The V and J ends lost 0 bases and 5 bases respectively, with 13 bases between them. Germline-derived CDR1 and CDR2 are MGHRA and YSYEKL. The CDR3 is made up of 15 amino acids. Note on this clonotype: Its antigen remains unidentified.

This sample was shared with a second study, whose subject was yellow fever vaccine responses in identical twins. According to that study: A vaccine T cell response that seemed partly convergent and partly personalized was reported in twins.

Sequenced material: PBMCs. V and J are TRBV4-1 and TRBJ2-5, with D maybe TRBD2 (6 bases). This sequence originates from a woman younger than 35 in good health. In nucleotides, the CDR3 is TGCGCCAGCAGCCAAGAAGGGCAGGGAGGCGAGACCCAGTACTTC. Residues: CASSQEGQGGETQYF.